Each of the 22 T cell receptor beta chains below was sequenced from the same sample in a study of shared clonotypes between healthy human individuals (dated by TCRdb to about 2020). Libraries were made using the immunoSEQ multiplex PCR assay. In its TCRdb copy, this immuneACCESS table keeps in-frame sequences only and misses some clones. Where compared with another copy, unresolved V genes explain less than half of these, and the others have no known cause. The sample yields more than 400,000 clones; 81% were counted once. The ten largest make up more than 9.5% of the sample. Sequences were obtained from PBMCs. Every receptor here comes from a middle-aged woman in good health. Some clones in this sample may be carry-over from other donors' samples.

As concerns this clone: A read error likely explains this, since a far larger clone differs by one base. The sample contains more than one DNA sequence encoding this CDR3. The rearrangement links TRBV7-2 to TRBJ2-7; 7 bases line up with TRBD1. Germline V gives CDR1 SGHTA, CDR2 FQGNSA. The CDR3 loop spans 13 amino acids. CDR3: CASSSPGTVGQYF. In nucleotides, the CDR3 is TGCGCCAGCAGCTCACCTGGGACAGTTGGGCAGTACTTC.

The chain employs TRBV5-6 and TRBJ2-5; D is undetermined. Germline CDR1 SGHDT, CDR2 YYEEEE. Between the trimmed V and J ends, which lost 4 bases and 3 bases, there was a span of 7 bases. The CDR3 covers 12 residues. The CDR3 here is CASSRTEETQYF. The DNA of the CDR3 is TGTGCCAGCAGCAGGACGGAAGAGACCCAGTACTTC.

The chain couples TRBV30 to TRBJ1-2; D not resolved. Trimming removed 7 bases at V and 0 bases at J, with 12 bases between. Germline V CDR1 and CDR2: GTSNPN, SVGIG (reference sequence). CDR3 size: 13 residues. The CDR3 DNA reads as TGTGCCTCCACAATACATACTAACTATGGCTACACCTTC. This gives the protein CASTIHTNYGYTF.

V is TRBV28 and J is TRBJ2-7, with 9 nucleotides matching TRBD2. The CDR3 runs 13 residues. Germline-derived CDR1 and CDR2 are MDHEN and SYDVKM. J was trimmed by 6 bases and V by 7 bases; bases with no gene match: 7. The CDR3 is CASNPAREGEQYF. In nucleotides, the CDR3 is TGTGCCAGCAACCCCGCGCGGGAGGGCGAGCAGTACTTC.

This sequence joins TRBV5-1 and TRBJ2-5; perhaps TRBD1 as D (6 bases). The ends were cut back, 3 bases at V and 1 base at J, with 10 bases in the middle. The length of the CDR3 is 14 residues. CDR1 is SGHRS and CDR2 is YFSETQ in the germline V gene. The DNA of the CDR3 is TGCGCCAGCAGCTATGGACAGTCCCAAGAGACCCAGTACTTC. Protein product: CASSYGQSQETQYF.

CDR3 coding DNA: TGCGCCAGCAGCTCCTGGACCCAGGCTGGGAATGAGCAGTTCTTC. As protein: CASSSWTQAGNEQFF. The chain joins TRBV5-1 to TRBJ2-1; the D is unclear. Germline V gives CDR1 SGHRS, CDR2 YFSETQ. The CDR3 runs 15 residues. V was trimmed by 3 bases and J by 7 bases, leaving 17 bases between them.

The chain is built from TRBV7-6 and TRBJ2-3, with D tentatively TRBD2 (5 bases). The germline V gene encodes CDR1 SGHVS and CDR2 FNYEAQ. The V and J ends lost 4 bases and 6 bases respectively, with 20 bases between them. The CDR3 spans 16 residues. The CDR3 DNA is TGTGCCAGCAGCTCCCTAGCCGGACTTCGAGGGGATACGCAGTATTTT. This translates into CASSSLAGLRGDTQYF. Filled out from reference TRBV7-6 and TRBJ2-3, the complete variable domain reads GAGVSQSPRYKVTKRGQDVALRCDPISGHVSLYWYRQALGQGPEFLTYFNYEAQQDKSGLPNDRFSAERPEGSISTLTIQRTEQRDSAMYRCASSSLAGLRGDTQYFGPGTRLTVL.

The chain employs TRBV27 and TRBJ2-7; D tentatively reads TRBD1 or TRBD2 (5 bases each). There are 14 residues in the CDR3. CDR1 is MNHEY, CDR2 SMNVEV, per germline (reference sequence). V shed 5 bases and J shed 6 bases, with 17 bases lying between them. The CDR3 region has the DNA TGTGCCAGCAGTCCTCGGGACGGAGGCTCCGAGCAGTACTTC. Translation gives CASSPRDGGSEQYF.

The J gene is TRBJ2-7, the V gene TRBV5-5; unclear D gene. The CDR3 runs 11 residues. Trimming stripped 2 bases from V and 7 bases from J, with 7 bases between. Germline V gene sequence: CDR1 SGHKS, CDR2 YYEKEE (reference sequence). CDR3 residues: CASSFTLEQYF. CDR3 coding DNA: TGTGCCAGCAGCTTCACTTTAGAGCAGTACTTC.

The chain carries TRBV7-8 and TRBJ2-1; TRBD2 is a possible D gene (5 bases). Trimming stripped 5 bases from V and 6 bases from J, with 14 bases between. The CDR3 consists of 14 residues. Germline V gene data show CDR1 as SGHVS and CDR2 as FQNEAQ. The CDR3, as DNA: TGTGCCAGCAGCCCGTATCTAGCAGGCAATGAGCAGTTCTTC. As protein: CASSPYLAGNEQFF.

By its share, this clone is medium-sized (0.01 to 0.1%). This specimen includes other DNA sequences encoding the same CDR3. The chain uses TRBV2 and TRBJ1-2; D is unclear. Germline V gene sequence: CDR1 SNHLY, CDR2 FYNNEI. Trimming pared 7 bases from V and 7 bases from J, leaving 13 bases between. The CDR3 consists of 12 residues. CDR3 protein: CASIAVGGGYTF. CDR3 nucleotides: TGTGCCAGCATAGCGGTAGGAGGTGGCTACACCTTC.

This clone showed up many times. The identical CDR3 is also encoded by other nucleotide sequences in the sample. This rearrangement joins TRBV5-5 to TRBJ1-1, with a possible D match to TRBD1 (5 bases). The V gene's germline CDR1 is SGHKS and CDR2 YYEKEE (reference sequence). Trimming removed 0 bases at V and 3 bases at J, with 9 bases between. This CDR3 contains 14 residues. The CDR3 nucleotides read TGTGCCAGCAGCTTGGCCGGCAGGGACACTGAAGCTTTCTTT. This sequence encodes CASSLAGRDTEAFF.

With regard to this clone: Given a much more abundant clone one base away, this may be a read error. CDR3 nucleotide sequence: TGTGCCAGCAGGACGGCAGTTGCCAGCTCCTACGAGCAGTACTTC. Translation: CASRTAVASSYEQYF. The chain carries TRBV6-5 and TRBJ2-7, with D unresolved. Germline V lookup: CDR1 MNHEY, CDR2 SVGAGI. This CDR3 spans 15 amino acids. V was clipped by 6 bases and J by 0 bases, with 15 bases between them.

This chain joins TRBV15 and TRBJ1-2, with TRBD1 matching over 9 bases. The V segment lost 1 base and the J segment 2 bases; nucleotides outside the gene matches: 2. Germline CDR1 and CDR2: LNHNV and YYDKDF (reference sequence). The CDR3 is made up of 15 amino acids. The CDR3 loop reads CATSRAGTGNYGYTF. The CDR3 nucleotides are TGTGCCACCAGCAGAGCTGGGACAGGGAACTATGGCTACACCTTC.

Details on this clone: At the DNA level, this CDR3 is encoded by other sequences in the same sample as well. This rearrangement joins TRBV19 to TRBJ2-3, with D perhaps given as TRBD1 or TRBD2 (5 bases each). The germline gives CDR1 LNHDA, CDR2 SQIVND (reference sequence). Trimming stripped 1 base from V and 2 bases from J, with 10 bases between. CDR3 length: 15 residues. This chain's CDR3 is CASSIVGGNTDTQYF. The DNA for the CDR3 is TGTGCCAGTAGTATAGTTGGGGGAAACACAGATACGCAGTATTTT.

This clone was observed a few times. The rearrangement joins TRBV4-1 to TRBJ2-1; perhaps TRBD2 as D (6 bases). The length of the CDR3 is 15 residues. Germline V gives CDR1 MGHRA, CDR2 YSYEKL. Trimming left V 0 bases short and J 7 bases short, with 13 bases between. The CDR3 sequence is CASSQDGGMRNEQFF. The CDR3 DNA follows: TGCGCCAGCAGCCAAGACGGGGGTATGAGAAATGAGCAGTTCTTC.

The J gene is TRBJ1-4, the V gene TRBV2, with D unclear. The CDR3 sequence is 11 residues long. The V end lost 3 bases, the J end lost 13 bases, and 9 bases lay between the germline ends. The V gene's germline CDR1 is SNHLY and CDR2 FYNNEI. CDR3 bases: TGTGCCAGCAGTGACTCCGGGAGACTGTTTTTT. Protein product: CASSDSGRLFF.

This chain connects TRBV27 to TRBJ1-4; the D is unclear. Germline V gene lookup returns CDR1 MNHEY and CDR2 SMNVEV (reference sequence). Trimming took 8 bases from V and 0 from J, leaving 13 bases between them. The CDR3 is 15 amino acids. The CDR3 bases are TGTGCCAGCCGTACCGGGAGCCCAACTAATGAAAAACTGTTTTTT. This gives the protein CASRTGSPTNEKLFF.

About this clone: The same CDR3 also results from other DNA sequences found in this sample. V gene TRBV2 combines with J gene TRBJ2-7; D is undetermined. The germline V gene has CDR1 SNHLY and CDR2 FYNNEI. CDR3 size: 11 residues. Trimming stripped 4 bases from V and 4 bases from J, with 5 bases between. CDR3 nucleotide sequence: TGTGCCAGCAGTGGCGCATACGAGCAGTACTTC. Translation gives CASSGAYEQYF.

This clone occurred once. It is likely a read error: a sequence one base away is far more abundant. The same CDR3 can be traced to other DNA sequences in this sample. The chain uses TRBV28 and TRBJ2-5; D is perhaps TRBD1 or TRBD2 (5 bases each). The DNA end is a closer match to TRBJ2-7, so the J assignment may be wrong. The CDR3 contains 16 residues. Germline assignment: CDR1 MDHEN and CDR2 SYDVKM. CDR3 region: CASSSRDPPSEFEQYF. The CDR3 DNA reads TGTGCCAGCAGCTCCAGGGACCCTCCCTCTGAGTTCGAGCAGTACTTC.

This clone was detected only once. The chain couples TRBV7-3 to TRBJ2-1; D gene uncertain. The CDR3 has 13 amino acids. From germline, CDR1 is SGHTA and CDR2 FQGTGA. V was cut by 6 bases and J by 8 bases, with 14 bases left in between. CDR3 sequence (DNA): TGTGCCAGCAGTCCAGGAACTGAGCATGAGCAGTTCTTC. It is translated as CASSPGTEHEQFF.

A single count supports this clone. It is likely a read error: a sequence one base away is far more abundant. The J gene is TRBJ2-7, the V gene TRBV10-3; 7 bases agree with TRBD1. V trimming: 6 bases; J trimming: 0 bases; junction bases outside the gene matches: 8. The CDR3 contains 15 residues. CDR1 ENHRY and CDR2 SYGVKD come from the germline V gene. The CDR3: CAISAVTGSSYEQYF. In nucleotides, the CDR3 is TGTGCCATCAGCGCCGTGACAGGGAGCTCCTACGAGCAGTACTTC.